These 9 T cell receptor beta chains share one sample of origin, sequenced in a study of T cell repertoires in cytomegalovirus infection. TCRdb reprocessed the reads via MiXCR and lists one record per CDR3 protein. Among approximately 500,000 distinct CDR3 sequences, 15% to 20% were seen once, and the ten largest hold 20% to 30%. Material: CD8+ T cells from PBMCs. Receptors were obtained from a human donor in good health (CMV status not recorded). Some clones in this sample may be carry-over from other donors' samples.

This clonotype was counted ten times or more. This chain uses TRBV7-8 with TRBJ2-3; D remains ambiguous. The germline CDR1 and CDR2 sequences are SGHVS and FQNEAQ. Trimming shortened V by 7 bases and J by 7 bases, and 21 bases separated the two germline ends. The CDR3 extends over 15 amino acids. Here the CDR3 DNA reads TGTGCCAGCATCCTAGGACCGAGACGGTTTAATACGCAGTATTTT. The encoded protein is CASILGPRRFNTQYF.

There are many counts of this clonotype. The chain links TRBV10-3 to TRBJ1-4; 9 bases agree with TRBD1. CDR1 and CDR2 from the germline V gene are ENHRY and SYGVKD. V lost 8 bases to trimming and J lost 7 bases; unmatched junction nucleotides: 8. The CDR3 extends over 14 amino acids. CDR3 coding DNA: TGTGCCATCGAGGAGGACAGGGGAATTGAAAAACTGTTTTTT. This encodes CAIEEDRGIEKLFF.

J is TRBJ2-3 and V is TRBV2; TRBD2 is a possible D gene (6 bases). There are 12 residues in the CDR3. CDR1 and CDR2 from the germline V gene are SNHLY and FYNNEI. The CDR3, as DNA: TGTGGGGGAGGAAAGGGAATGGATACGCAGTATTTT. Protein product: CGGGKGMDTQYF.

This clonotype has more than one count but fewer than ten. The chain carries TRBV15 and TRBJ2-2; the D gene is possibly TRBD2 (6 bases). V lost 1 base and J lost 7, with 13 bases in between. This CDR3 is 15 amino acids long. Germline V gene data show CDR1 as LNHNV and CDR2 as YYDKDF (reference sequence). The CDR3 protein is CATSRAREWVGELFF. The CDR3 coding sequence is TGTGCCACCAGCAGAGCCCGGGAGTGGGTCGGGGAGCTGTTTTTT. Full variable domain (missing parts from reference TRBV15 and TRBJ2-2): DAMVIQNPRYQVTQFGKPVTLSCSQTLNHNVMYWYQQKSSQAPKLLFHYYDKDFNNEADTPDNFQSRRPNTSFCFLDIRSPGLGDTAMYLCATSRAREWVGELFFGEGSRLTVL.

There are many counts of this clonotype. This chain uses TRBV7-9 with TRBJ2-3, with D possibly being TRBD1 (6 bases). V was trimmed by 4 bases and J by 0 bases, leaving 14 bases between them. Germline assignment: CDR1 SEHNR and CDR2 FQNEAQ (reference sequence). The CDR3 has 16 residues. The CDR3 is CASSSRTALSTDTQYF. The CDR3 nucleotides are TGTGCCAGCAGCTCCAGGACAGCCTTAAGCACAGATACGCAGTATTTT.

The chain uses TRBV27 and TRBJ2-5; TRBD2 might be the D (5 bases). The CDR3 is 15 residues long. The germline gives CDR1 MNHEY, CDR2 SMNVEV (reference sequence). V was shortened by 6 bases and J by 7 bases, with 21 bases between the two germline ends. DNA of the CDR3: TGTGCCAGCAGAGGACCACGCGGGCCGCGCCGGACCCAGTACTTC. Residues: CASRGPRGPRRTQYF.

This clonotype was picked up a small number of times. The chain has TRBV30 and TRBJ2-7, with D unclear. Germline V gene data show CDR1 as GTSNPN and CDR2 as SVGIG (reference sequence). The CDR3 contains 11 residues. The V gene lost 2 bases and the J gene lost 2 bases, with 4 bases spanning the gap. The CDR3 DNA reads TGTGCCTGGAGTCTTACCTACGAGCAGTACTTC. It is translated as CAWSLTYEQYF. Drawing the rest from reference TRBV30 and TRBJ2-7, the complete variable domain is SQTIHQWPATLVQPVGSPLSLECTVEGTSNPNLYWYRQAAGRGLQLLFYSVGIGQISSEVPQNLSASRPQDRQFILSSKKLLLSDSGFYLCAWSLTYEQYFGPGTRLTVT.

The chain couples TRBV13 to TRBJ1-1; tentative D call: TRBD1 (6 bases). Germline CDR1 is PRHDT and CDR2 is FYEKMQ (reference sequence). The ends were cut back, 5 bases at V and 3 bases at J, with 16 bases in the middle. CDR3 size: 15 residues. CDR3 sequence reads: CASSPGGQRYTEAFF. As DNA, the CDR3 is TGTGCCAGCAGCCCCGGGGGACAACGGTACACTGAAGCTTTCTTT.

In DNA, the CDR3 is TGTGCCAGCAGGGCGGGACTAGCGGGAGTGATCCAAGAGACCCAGTACTTC. Amino acid sequence: CASRAGLAGVIQETQYF. The chain has TRBV2 and TRBJ2-5, with 14 bases aligning to TRBD2. The CDR3 spans 17 residues. The junction had 7 bases not matched to a gene; V was cut back by 6 bases and J by 1 base. Germline CDR1 is SNHLY and CDR2 is FYNNEI.